Listed below are T cell receptor beta chains from one sample, sequenced in a study of blood T cell repertoires in COVID-19. Data came from immunoSEQ multiplex PCR; TCRdb stores just in-frame clones and leaves some out. The data hold roughly 250,000 clones, with approximately 91% observed a single time. Sequencing was carried out using peripheral blood. All receptors derive from a woman in her thirties or forties who had recovered from COVID-19. The CDR3 runs from the conserved cysteine through the conserved F or W. The order of the fields is CDR3 DNA, CDR3 protein, clone size, V gene, J gene, D gene. D genes are given only for firm matches. A row's size may be missing; if present it is once, few, many or a size class.

cdr3_nt: TGTGCCAGCAGTTTAGGGGGACTTAGCAATCAGCCCCAGCATTTT
cdr3_aa: CASSLGGLSNQPQHF
clone_size: .
v_call: TRBV28
j_call: TRBJ1-5
d_call: .

cdr3_nt: TGTGCCAGCACCCTGCAGGGGATCGCAGATACGCAGTATTTT
cdr3_aa: CASTLQGIADTQYF
clone_size: .
v_call: TRBV7-2
j_call: TRBJ2-3
d_call: .

cdr3_nt: TGTGCCAGCAGCTACCCAGGGGGGCTAAACACCGGGGAGCTGTTTTTT
cdr3_aa: CASSYPGGLNTGELFF
clone_size: .
v_call: TRBV7-9
j_call: TRBJ2-2
d_call: .

cdr3_nt: TGTGCCAGCAGCCTCCCTGGGCAGATCTACGAGCAGTACTTC
cdr3_aa: CASSLPGQIYEQYF
clone_size: .
v_call: TRBV28
j_call: TRBJ2-7
d_call: .

cdr3_nt: TGTGCCAGCAGCCCGGGGGGAGCTAACTATGGCTACACCTTC
cdr3_aa: CASSPGGANYGYTF
clone_size: .
v_call: TRBV5-6
j_call: TRBJ1-2
d_call: .

cdr3_nt: TGTGCCAGCACCCCCCGGGACTCCACCGGGGAGCTGTTTTTT
cdr3_aa: CASTPRDSTGELFF
clone_size: .
v_call: TRBV6-6
j_call: TRBJ2-2
d_call: .

cdr3_nt: TGTGCCTGGAGTGCACAGGGGCTGAGCAATCAGCCCCAGCATTTT
cdr3_aa: CAWSAQGLSNQPQHF
clone_size: once
v_call: TRBV30
j_call: TRBJ1-5
d_call: TRBD1

cdr3_nt: TGTGCCAGCAGCCAAGCCCGGACTAGCGGTAGCTCCTACAATGAGCAGTTCTTC
cdr3_aa: CASSQARTSGSSYNEQFF
clone_size: once
v_call: TRBV3-1/TRBV3-2
j_call: TRBJ2-1
d_call: TRBD2

cdr3_nt: TGCGCCAGCAGCCGGGGACTAGCGGGAGCCTACGAGCAGTACTTC
cdr3_aa: CASSRGLAGAYEQYF
clone_size: .
v_call: TRBV4-1
j_call: TRBJ2-7
d_call: TRBD2

cdr3_nt: TGTGCCAGCAGCGGGACGACAGGGGGCGTGGATCCTGGAAACACCATATATTTT
cdr3_aa: CASSGTTGGVDPGNTIYF
clone_size: .
v_call: TRBV9
j_call: TRBJ1-3
d_call: TRBD1

cdr3_nt: TGTGCCACCAGTGATTACCAGCGGGAGTCCACAGATACGCAGTATTTT
cdr3_aa: CATSDYQRESTDTQYF
clone_size: .
v_call: TRBV24-1
j_call: TRBJ2-3
d_call: TRBD2

cdr3_nt: TGCGCCAGCAGCGTGAGAGGCAGGGGAGATGGCTACACCTTC
cdr3_aa: CASSVRGRGDGYTF
clone_size: .
v_call: TRBV5-1
j_call: TRBJ1-2
d_call: .

cdr3_nt: TGCGCCAGCAGCTTGGGCTGGACAGGGTCTTTCACAGATACGCAGTATTTT
cdr3_aa: CASSLGWTGSFTDTQYF
clone_size: .
v_call: TRBV5-1
j_call: TRBJ2-3
d_call: TRBD1

cdr3_nt: TGTGCCAGCAGCGCCGGCACCAGGACAGCATATGGCTACACCTTC
cdr3_aa: CASSAGTRTAYGYTF
clone_size: .
v_call: TRBV9
j_call: TRBJ1-2
d_call: .

cdr3_nt: TGTGCCAGCAGCCCAGGCCTGGTTTCGGGGGGCCCCACAGATACGCAGTATTTT
cdr3_aa: CASSPGLVSGGPTDTQYF
clone_size: .
v_call: TRBV3-1/TRBV3-2
j_call: TRBJ2-3
d_call: .

cdr3_nt: TGTGCCATAAGCCGGGACAGGGGTTTATGGGAGACCCAGTACTTC
cdr3_aa: CAISRDRGLWETQYF
clone_size: .
v_call: TRBV5-8
j_call: TRBJ2-5
d_call: TRBD1

cdr3_nt: TGCGCCAGCAGCGGGGACAGGGCTTCACCCCTCCACTTT
cdr3_aa: CASSGDRASPLHF
clone_size: .
v_call: TRBV5-1
j_call: TRBJ1-6
d_call: TRBD1

cdr3_nt: TGTGCCAGCAGACTCCACCTGACACCCAGTGAAAAACTGTTTTTT
cdr3_aa: CASRLHLTPSEKLFF
clone_size: .
v_call: TRBV6-6
j_call: TRBJ1-4
d_call: .

cdr3_nt: TGTGCCAGCAGCACCCGACAGGGGGGCCAAGAGACCCAGTACTTC
cdr3_aa: CASSTRQGGQETQYF
clone_size: .
v_call: TRBV7-2
j_call: TRBJ2-5
d_call: TRBD1

cdr3_nt: TGTGCCAGCAGCTTGCCGGTGAAGAGCAATGAGCAGTTCTTC
cdr3_aa: CASSLPVKSNEQFF
clone_size: few
v_call: TRBV5-8
j_call: TRBJ2-1
d_call: .

cdr3_nt: TGTGCCAGCAGCTTACCTAGCGGGAGCGGGAATGAGCAGTTCTTC
cdr3_aa: CASSLPSGSGNEQFF
clone_size: .
v_call: TRBV7-9
j_call: TRBJ2-1
d_call: TRBD2

cdr3_nt: TGTGCCTGGACCGAGCCCAGGCGCAATCAGCCCCAGCATTTT
cdr3_aa: CAWTEPRRNQPQHF
clone_size: .
v_call: TRBV30
j_call: TRBJ1-5
d_call: .

cdr3_nt: TGTGCCAGTAGTATTTTTCGGACAGGGGGGAACACTGAAGCTTTCTTT
cdr3_aa: CASSIFRTGGNTEAFF
clone_size: .
v_call: TRBV19
j_call: TRBJ1-1
d_call: TRBD1

cdr3_nt: TGTGCCAGCAGCTTGATGTGGACTAGCGGGAGTTCCGGGGAGCTGTTTTTT
cdr3_aa: CASSLMWTSGSSGELFF
clone_size: .
v_call: TRBV7-9
j_call: TRBJ2-2
d_call: TRBD2

cdr3_nt: TGTGCCAGCAGTTTCCGGGACAGGAAAACCTACGAGCAGTACTTC
cdr3_aa: CASSFRDRKTYEQYF
clone_size: .
v_call: TRBV6-2/TRBV6-3
j_call: TRBJ2-7
d_call: TRBD1

cdr3_nt: TGCAGCGTTGCTTCTAGCGGGAGTGGCGCCAATGAGCAGTTCTTC
cdr3_aa: CSVASSGSGANEQFF
clone_size: .
v_call: TRBV29-1
j_call: TRBJ2-1
d_call: TRBD2

cdr3_nt: TGTGCCATCGAAACAGGGAGCACCGGGGAGCTGTTTTTT
cdr3_aa: CAIETGSTGELFF
clone_size: .
v_call: TRBV28
j_call: TRBJ2-2
d_call: .